One and the same sample provided the 30 T cell receptor beta chains below, sequenced in a study of PD-L1 blockade in urothelial cancer. Time point meaning: peripheral blood 6 weeks after treatment start. Sequenced by immunoSEQ multiplex PCR; TCRdb stores in-frame clones only, minus some. This sample has some 120,000 clones, with about 83% found just once. The sample in question was PBMCs, obtained around atezolizumab (anti-PD-L1) treatment. These receptors all stem from a man in his forties or fifties with urothelial cancer.

This clone was seen only once. The V gene is TRBV5-4, the J gene TRBJ2-1; TRBD2 matches 7 bases. Unmatched junction bases numbered 6, after V lost 0 bases and J lost 9 bases. The CDR3 has 14 residues. Germline V lookup: CDR1 SGHNT, CDR2 YYREEE (reference sequence). The CDR3 is CASSLAGGVSEQFF. The CDR3, as DNA: TGTGCCAGCAGCTTGGCGGGAGGTGTTAGTGAGCAGTTCTTC.

The chain links TRBV2 to TRBJ1-5; D ambiguous. Germline V CDR1 and CDR2: SNHLY, FYNNEI. With 4 bases removed from V and 1 base from J, the gap between germline ends came to 8 bases. The CDR3 loop spans 14 amino acids. CDR3 sequence (DNA): TGTGCCAGCAGTGGGAGAAGGAGCAATCAGCCCCAGCATTTT. As protein: CASSGRRSNQPQHF.

The rearrangement joins TRBV28 to TRBJ2-1; no firm D call. This CDR3 has 13 amino acids. Trimming took off 3 bases at V and 7 bases at J, with 10 bases between the two ends. Germline assignment: CDR1 MDHEN and CDR2 SYDVKM. The CDR3 here is CASSLKPRNEQFF. The CDR3 DNA reads TGTGCCAGCAGTTTGAAACCTAGGAATGAGCAGTTCTTC.

This rearrangement joins TRBV9 to TRBJ1-6; TRBD1 might be the D (5 bases). CDR3 size: 15 residues. Looked up from germline, CDR1 is SGDLS and CDR2 is YYNGEE. Trimming pared 3 bases from V and 10 bases from J, leaving 17 bases between. This chain's CDR3 is CASSADSLGRSPLHF. CDR3 bases: TGTGCCAGCAGCGCCGACAGCCTCGGTAGGTCACCCCTCCACTTT.

The chain recombines TRBV28 with TRBJ1-2; D is unclear. Germline CDR1 reads MDHEN; CDR2 reads SYDVKM. Deletions cut 7 bases from V and 4 bases from J, with 13 bases between. The CDR3 is 13 amino acids. CDR3: CASNPATFYGYTF. The DNA of the CDR3 is TGTGCCAGCAACCCAGCGACCTTCTATGGCTACACCTTC.

The chain has TRBV5-4 and TRBJ2-3; a possible D gene is TRBD2 (5 bases). Trimming took 0 bases from V and 2 from J, leaving 7 bases between them. Germline V CDR1 and CDR2: SGHNT, YYREEE (reference sequence). The CDR3 extends over 14 amino acids. CDR3 amino acids: CASSLGLATDTQYF. The DNA for the CDR3 is TGTGCCAGCAGCTTGGGGCTAGCCACAGATACGCAGTATTTT.

The chain is built from TRBV18 and TRBJ1-1; 7 nucleotides agree with TRBD1. The CDR3 extends over 14 amino acids. V dropped 5 bases and J dropped 0; count of bases not matched to a gene: 3. The germline V gene has CDR1 KGHSH and CDR2 LQKENI. The CDR3 spells CASSEGQLNTEAFF. The DNA of the CDR3 is TGTGCCAGCTCAGAGGGACAGCTGAACACTGAAGCTTTCTTT.

V gene TRBV10-3 combines with J gene TRBJ2-3, with TRBD2 identical over 8 bases. Germline V lookup: CDR1 ENHRY, CDR2 SYGVKD. The junction had 6 bases not matched to a gene; V was cut back by 3 bases and J by 1 base. The CDR3 extends over 16 amino acids. The CDR3 coding sequence is TGTGCCATCAGTGACCTCGGGAGGGCCGGCACAGATACGCAGTATTTT. This sequence encodes CAISDLGRAGTDTQYF.

The rearrangement uses TRBV7-3 and TRBJ2-2; 10 bases are shared with TRBD2. V dropped 5 bases and J dropped 3; count of bases not matched to a gene: 6. This CDR3 region has 16 residues. The germline gives CDR1 SGHTA, CDR2 FQGTGA. This CDR3 is CASSPLAGEDTGELFF. In DNA form, the CDR3 reads TGTGCCAGCAGCCCTCTAGCGGGAGAGGACACCGGGGAGCTGTTTTTT. Based on the CDR3 plus reference TRBV7-3 and TRBJ2-2, the full variable domain is GAGVSQTPSNKVTEKGKYVELRCDPISGHTALYWYRQSLGQGPEFLIYFQGTGAADDSGLPNDRFFAVRPEGSVSTLKIQRTERGDSAVYLCASSPLAGEDTGELFFGEGSRLTVL.

V usage is TRBV5-1 and J usage is TRBJ2-2, with 8 bases identical to TRBD1. Germline V lookup: CDR1 SGHRS, CDR2 YFSETQ. This CDR3 region has 16 residues. V was pared by 5 bases and J by 6 bases, with 12 bases of the junction left unmatched. CDR3 sequence reads: CASRRSTGGTAGELFF. For the CDR3, the DNA is TGCGCCAGCAGACGTTCAACAGGGGGGACTGCCGGGGAGCTGTTTTTT. The whole variable domain, remainder taken from reference TRBV5-1 and TRBJ2-2, is KAGVTQTPRYLIKTRGQQVTLSCSPISGHRSVSWYQQTPGQGLQFLFEYFSETQRNKGNFPGRFSGRQFSNSRSEMNVSTLELGDSALYLCASRRSTGGTAGELFFGEGSRLTVL.

The chain couples TRBV5-1 to TRBJ1-6, with D tentatively TRBD1 (6 bases). Germline V lookup: CDR1 SGHRS, CDR2 YFSETQ. Trimming left V 0 bases short and J 7 bases short, with 14 bases between. CDR3 length: 16 amino acids. CDR3 nucleotide sequence: TGCGCCAGCAGCTTGGAGGCGGGGGCTCGGAATTCACCCCTCCACTTT. Translating gives CASSLEAGARNSPLHF.

V and J are TRBV14 and TRBJ1-4, with TRBD1 matching 9 bases. The V gene end was trimmed by 0 bases and the J gene end by 8 bases; junction bases not matched to a gene: 7. The CDR3 is made up of 16 amino acids. The V gene's germline CDR1 is SGHDN and CDR2 FVKESK. CDR3 residues: CASSQDLTGGSEKLFF. The DNA of the CDR3 is TGTGCCAGCAGCCAAGATCTAACAGGGGGCTCGGAAAAACTGTTTTTT.

The chain carries TRBV19 and TRBJ2-3, with 7 bases lining up with TRBD2. This CDR3 has 14 amino acids. Germline lookup yields CDR1 LNHDA and CDR2 SQIVND (reference sequence). J was trimmed by 0 bases and V by 7 bases; bases with no gene match: 4. The CDR3 reads CASKASGSTDTQYF. CDR3 DNA sequence: TGTGCCAGTAAGGCTAGCGGAAGCACAGATACGCAGTATTTT.

The V and J genes are TRBV9 and TRBJ2-7; 9 positions match TRBD1. Germline assignment: CDR1 SGDLS and CDR2 YYNGEE. Trimming removed 2 bases from V and 0 bases from J; junction bases left unmatched: 3. The CDR3 runs to 15 residues. CDR3 protein: CASSVGQGTSYEQYF. DNA for the CDR3: TGTGCCAGCAGCGTGGGACAGGGAACCTCCTACGAGCAGTACTTC.

The rearrangement joins TRBV6-1 to TRBJ1-1; no firm D call. V lost 2 bases and J 6 bases, leaving 13 bases between the germline ends. The germline gives CDR1 MNHNS, CDR2 SASEGT. The CDR3 covers 14 residues. CDR3 residues: CASSEWTGEAEAFF. DNA for the CDR3: TGTGCCAGCAGTGAATGGACTGGGGAGGCTGAAGCTTTCTTT.

J is TRBJ2-7 and V is TRBV2, with D perhaps matching TRBD2 (6 bases). The germline V gene has CDR1 SNHLY and CDR2 FYNNEI. There are 14 residues in the CDR3. With 4 bases removed from V and 0 bases from J, the gap between germline ends came to 10 bases. DNA of the CDR3: TGTGCCAGCAGTGCGACTAGTATCTCCTACGAGCAGTACTTC. Its translation is CASSATSISYEQYF.

The chain uses TRBV4-2 and TRBJ2-1, with D perhaps TRBD1 (5 bases). The CDR3 contains 12 residues. The germline gives CDR1 LGHNA, CDR2 YNFKEQ. Trimming left V 3 bases short and J 5 bases short, with 5 bases between. The CDR3 here is CASSQGHNEQFF. The DNA of the CDR3 is TGTGCCAGCAGCCAGGGGCACAATGAGCAGTTCTTC.

This clone was counted between two and nine times. The chain uses TRBV10-2 and TRBJ2-7, with D unclear. V lost 0 bases and J 6 bases, leaving 9 bases between the germline ends. The CDR3 contains 13 residues. The germline CDR1 and CDR2 sequences are WSHSY and SAAADI. The CDR3 DNA reads TGCGCCAGCAGTGAGTCGAGCCGTACCGAGCAGTACTTC. Residues: CASSESSRTEQYF.

This clone appeared a few times. This sequence joins TRBV19 and TRBJ2-1, with a possible D match to TRBD2 (6 bases). The CDR3 contains 14 residues. V lost 3 bases, J lost 7 bases, and 13 bases lay in between. CDR1 LNHDA and CDR2 SQIVND come from the germline V gene (reference sequence). CDR3 DNA: TGTGCCAGTAGTATGTTCGTGGGGAGGAATGAGCAGTTCTTC. Its protein is CASSMFVGRNEQFF.

This clone was seen more than once but under ten times. The chain carries TRBV2 and TRBJ1-2; TRBD1 matches at 7 bases. The CDR3 contains 14 residues. Per the germline V gene, CDR1 is SNHLY and CDR2 is FYNNEI. After removal of 6 bases from V and 0 bases from J, the junction contained 4 bases not matched to a gene. DNA for the CDR3: TGTGCCAGCAGCGGGACAGCTCCTAACTATGGCTACACCTTC. It yields the protein CASSGTAPNYGYTF.

This chain links TRBV21-1 with TRBJ2-1; the table's D call of TRBD1 was not tested on the DNA. TRBV21-1 is flagged as a pseudogene. The CDR3 contains 15 residues. CDR3 sequence: CASSPPGTGWNEQFF. The CDR3 bases are TGTGCCAGCAGCCCCCCTGGGACAGGGTGGAATGAGCAGTTCTTC.

The rearrangement links TRBV10-3 to TRBJ2-2; 7 bases agree with TRBD1. Germline CDR1 ENHRY, CDR2 SYGVKD. This CDR3 has 15 amino acids. V lost 5 bases and J lost 5; bases outside the gene matches: 8. The CDR3 sequence is CAISFDRAATGELFF. The CDR3 DNA reads TGTGCCATCAGTTTCGACAGGGCCGCGACCGGGGAGCTGTTTTTT.

V usage is TRBV28 and J usage is TRBJ2-5; tentatively, D is TRBD2 (6 bases). Germline V lookup: CDR1 MDHEN, CDR2 SYDVKM. This CDR3 is 14 amino acids long. V lost 3 bases, J lost 5 bases, and 13 bases lay in between. The DNA of the CDR3 is TGTGCCAGCAGTTTGGCTGGACGGGGGGAGACCCAGTACTTC. This encodes CASSLAGRGETQYF.

The chain's CDR3 is CASSVGTSGRRYF. DNA of the CDR3: TGTGCCAGCAGTGTCGGGACTAGCGGTCGCCGGTACTTC. The chain carries TRBV27 and TRBJ2-5, with TRBD2 matching over 11 bases. Germline-derived CDR1 and CDR2 are MNHEY and SMNVEV (reference sequence). This CDR3 has 13 amino acids. V was pared by 5 bases and J by 13 bases, with 9 bases of the junction left unmatched.

The V gene is TRBV19, the J gene TRBJ1-4, with D tentatively TRBD1 (6 bases). Germline V gene sequence: CDR1 LNHDA, CDR2 SQIVND (reference sequence). V was clipped by 1 base and J by 0 bases, with 9 bases between them. The CDR3 consists of 16 residues. Here the CDR3 reads CASSIGQVATNEKLFF. The CDR3 DNA is TGTGCCAGTAGTATAGGACAGGTTGCAACTAATGAAAAACTGTTTTTT.

CDR3 loop: CAISLRDRGVLGDTQYF. In DNA form, the CDR3 reads TGTGCCATCAGTCTCCGGGACAGGGGCGTTTTAGGAGATACGCAGTATTTT. The chain joins TRBV10-3 to TRBJ2-3; TRBD1 matches at 10 bases. Trimming at V came to 5 bases and at J to 5 bases, leaving 13 bases not matched to a gene. The CDR3 is 17 residues long. Germline CDR1 and CDR2: ENHRY and SYGVKD.

The gene calls are TRBV10-3 and TRBJ2-2; 7 bases fit TRBD2. The CDR3 extends over 15 amino acids. CDR1 is ENHRY and CDR2 is SYGVKD in the germline V gene. V trimming: 6 bases; J trimming: 4 bases; junction bases outside the gene matches: 8. As DNA, the CDR3 is TGTGCCATCAGCCGACTAGCCCCCACCACCGGGGAGCTGTTTTTT. This codes for CAISRLAPTTGELFF.

The chain joins TRBV7-9 to TRBJ1-4; D is perhaps TRBD1 (5 bases). V was shortened by 5 bases and J by 8 bases, with 18 bases between the two germline ends. The CDR3 consists of 15 residues. Germline lookup yields CDR1 SEHNR and CDR2 FQNEAQ (reference sequence). CDR3 bases: TGTGCCAGCAGCCTCTTAACAGGCTCCGGAGAAAAACTGTTTTTT. Amino acids: CASSLLTGSGEKLFF.

The chain is built from TRBV19 and TRBJ1-1, with D unresolved. The V gene's germline CDR1 is LNHDA and CDR2 SQIVND (reference sequence). This CDR3 is 16 amino acids long. The V and J ends lost 0 bases and 4 bases respectively, with 15 bases between them. The CDR3 nucleotides read TGTGCCAGTAGTATAGACCGAAGAACAGTGAGCACTGAAGCTTTCTTT. Its protein is CASSIDRRTVSTEAFF.

The chain uses TRBV6-5 and TRBJ2-3; D unresolved. The germline V gene encodes CDR1 MNHEY and CDR2 SVGAGI. The length of the CDR3 is 15 residues. V lost 0 bases to trimming and J lost 5 bases, with 12 bases between them. CDR3 sequence: CASSYSSVRQDTQYF. The CDR3 DNA reads as TGTGCCAGCAGTTACTCTAGTGTCCGACAAGATACGCAGTATTTT.